Listed here are 19 T cell receptor beta chains from one sample, sequenced in a study of blood T cell repertoires in COVID-19 (dated by TCRdb to 2019 to 2021). Libraries came from the immunoSEQ multiplex PCR assay. The table comes from immuneACCESS by way of TCRdb, which keeps in-frame sequences with V and J called. Part of the clones is missing from these tables; in studies checked, under half for an unresolved V gene and the rest for unknown reasons. The table for this sample lists 200,000 to 300,000 clones; approximately 83% of them were counted only once. Together, the top ten hold approximately 3.5% of the sample. Material: PBMCs or T cells enriched from blood (not recorded which). Every receptor here comes from a woman aged 40 to 50 with acute COVID-19.

This sequence joins TRBV6-1 and TRBJ1-4; D is undetermined. Germline assignment: CDR1 MNHNS and CDR2 SASEGT. V dropped 2 bases and J dropped 7 bases, with 14 bases sitting between them. CDR3 size: 15 residues. CDR3 protein: CASSETAGLGEKLFF. CDR3 bases: TGTGCCAGCAGTGAAACGGCTGGGCTGGGTGAAAAACTGTTTTTT.

This chain connects TRBV18 to TRBJ2-7, with 7 bases lining up with TRBD2. The CDR3 consists of 14 residues. The germline V gene encodes CDR1 KGHSH and CDR2 LQKENI. Germline trimming cut 6 bases from V and 7 bases from J; bases unmatched to any gene: 12. CDR3 region: CASSPRAGEGEQYF. In DNA form, the CDR3 reads TGTGCCAGCTCCCCCCGCGCGGGAGAGGGTGAGCAGTACTTC. The whole variable domain, remainder taken from reference TRBV18 and TRBJ2-7, is NAGVMQNPRHLVRRRGQEARLRCSPMKGHSHVYWYRQLPEEGLKFMVYLQKENIIDESGMPKERFSAEFPKEGPSILRIQQVVRGDSAAYFCASSPRAGEGEQYFGPGTRLTVT.

The V gene is TRBV5-4, the J gene TRBJ1-3; no clear D. The V and J ends lost 3 bases and 4 bases respectively, with 5 bases between them. Germline assignment: CDR1 SGHNT and CDR2 YYREEE (reference sequence). CDR3 length: 12 amino acids. DNA for the CDR3: TGTGCCAGCAGCTATGTAGGAAACACCATATATTTT. As protein: CASSYVGNTIYF.

The V and J genes are TRBV10-3 and TRBJ1-1, with a tentative D call TRBD1 (6 bases). This CDR3 has 15 amino acids. Germline CDR1 ENHRY, CDR2 SYGVKD. Deletions cut 2 bases from V and 12 bases from J, with 22 bases between. CDR3 amino acids: CAISERSRDTDHSFF. The DNA of the CDR3 is TGTGCCATCAGTGAGCGATCCCGGGACACGGACCATTCTTTCTTT.

V is TRBV7-2 and J is TRBJ1-1; D is unresolved. This CDR3 region has 16 residues. Germline loops: CDR1 SGHTA, CDR2 FQGNSA. The V end lost 5 bases, the J end lost 0 bases, and 16 bases lay between the germline ends. The CDR3 sequence: CASSPNGVLMNTEAFF. CDR3 in DNA: TGTGCCAGCAGCCCCAACGGGGTGCTCATGAACACTGAAGCTTTCTTT.

CDR3 loop: CASSYSGGSETQYF. The CDR3 nucleotides read TGTGCCAGCAGTTACTCAGGGGGCTCGGAGACCCAGTACTTC. The V gene is TRBV6-2 or TRBV6-3, the J gene TRBJ2-5, with 7 bases aligning to TRBD1. The CDR3 has 14 amino acids. V gave up 0 bases and J gave up 5 bases; unmatched junction bases: 3. Germline V CDR1 and CDR2: MNHEY, SVGEGT.

The chain couples TRBV5-5 to TRBJ1-1; no clear D gene. The V gene lost 3 bases and the J gene lost 3 bases, with 12 bases spanning the gap. The CDR3 runs to 14 residues. In germline, CDR1 is SGHKS, CDR2 YYEKEE (reference sequence). In DNA, the CDR3 is TGTGCCAGCAGCTCACAGTTAAGTCACACTGAAGCTTTCTTT. Encoded protein: CASSSQLSHTEAFF. Full variable domain (rest looked up from reference TRBV5-5 and TRBJ1-1): DAGVTQSPTHLIKTRGQQVTLRCSPISGHKSVSWYQQVLGQGPQFIFQYYEKEERGRGNFPDRFSARQFPNYSSELNVNALLLGDSALYLCASSSQLSHTEAFFGQGTRLTVV.

This chain's CDR3 is CASSITAGDYEQYF. The CDR3 DNA is TGTGCCAGTAGTATAACAGCGGGGGACTACGAGCAGTACTTC. The chain recombines TRBV19 with TRBJ2-7, with 8 bases fitting TRBD2. This CDR3 is built from 14 residues. V lost 2 bases, J lost 3 bases, and 3 bases stayed unmatched. From germline, CDR1 is LNHDA and CDR2 SQIVND (reference sequence).

The V and J genes are TRBV4-1 and TRBJ2-1, with TRBD2 identical over 10 bases. CDR1 and CDR2 (germline): MGHRA, YSYEKL. Trimming at V came to 4 bases and at J to 5 bases, leaving 5 bases not matched to a gene. This CDR3 contains 15 residues. Here the CDR3 DNA reads TGCGCCAGCAGCCGAGGGACTAGCGAGAACAATGAGCAGTTCTTC. Translated: CASSRGTSENNEQFF.

Only a few counts were recorded for this clone. This chain uses TRBV2 with TRBJ1-5, with a possible D match to TRBD1 (5 bases). The V gene's germline CDR1 is SNHLY and CDR2 FYNNEI. Trimming cost V 6 bases and J 4 bases, with 10 bases left between them. This CDR3 is built from 13 residues. CDR3 sequence: CASRYTGNQPQHF. CDR3 nucleotide sequence: TGTGCCAGCAGATATACAGGTAATCAGCCCCAGCATTTT.

V is TRBV11-3 and J is TRBJ2-7, with D tentatively TRBD1 (6 bases). This CDR3 has 12 amino acids. The V and J ends lost 7 bases and 2 bases respectively, with 9 bases between them. CDR1 and CDR2 (germline): SGHNT, YENEEA. CDR3 bases: TGTGCCAGCAACAGGGACCCCTACGAGCAGTACTTC. Translation gives CASNRDPYEQYF.

The V and J genes are TRBV10-3 and TRBJ2-1; 10 nucleotides align to TRBD2. Trimming removed 0 bases from V and 0 bases from J; junction bases left unmatched: 5. Germline V lookup: CDR1 ENHRY, CDR2 SYGVKD. The CDR3 is 18 amino acids. DNA of the CDR3: TGTGCCATCAGTGAGTCTAGTAGCGGGAGGCTCTCCTACAATGAGCAGTTCTTC. Its protein is CAISESSSGRLSYNEQFF.

The chain uses TRBV5-4 and TRBJ1-2, with D perhaps TRBD1 (5 bases). V was trimmed by 0 bases and J by 4 bases, leaving 16 bases between them. There are 16 residues in the CDR3. Germline lookup yields CDR1 SGHNT and CDR2 YYREEE (reference sequence). The CDR3 sequence: CASSLEERGGTYGYTF. Written as DNA, the CDR3 is TGTGCCAGCAGCTTGGAGGAGCGCGGGGGTACCTATGGCTACACCTTC.

The chain couples TRBV7-3 to TRBJ2-4; 10 bases map to TRBD2. The CDR3 has 17 amino acids. Germline CDR1 reads SGHTA; CDR2 reads FQGTGA. Germline trimming cut 0 bases from V and 0 bases from J; bases unmatched to any gene: 2. CDR3 sequence (DNA): TGTGCCAGCAGCTTAACCGGGACTAGCGTAGCCAAAAACATTCAGTACTTC. This translates into CASSLTGTSVAKNIQYF.

This sequence joins TRBV19 and TRBJ1-1, with 7 nucleotides matching TRBD1. The CDR3 length is 15 residues. The germline gives CDR1 LNHDA, CDR2 SQIVND (reference sequence). V gave up 2 bases and J gave up 2 bases; unmatched junction bases: 5. The DNA of the CDR3 is TGTGCCAGTAGTATAAGGGGGCTTAAAAACACTGAAGCTTTCTTT. The encoded protein is CASSIRGLKNTEAFF.

Remarks on this clone: In the same sample, other DNA sequences code for this CDR3. The genes are TRBV12-5 and TRBJ2-3, with D possibly matching TRBD2 (6 bases). V lost 3 bases and J 6 bases, leaving 10 bases between the germline ends. In germline, CDR1 is LGHNT, CDR2 FRNRAP. This CDR3 is 13 amino acids long. The CDR3 DNA reads TGTGCTAGTGGTTTTCAAGGAGGGGATACGCAGTATTTT. Translation gives CASGFQGGDTQYF.

This rearrangement joins TRBV3-1 (or the pseudogene TRBV3-2) to TRBJ2-1; D is perhaps TRBD2 (7 bases). Germline lookup yields CDR1 LGHDT and CDR2 YNNKEL (reference sequence). V shed 1 base and J shed 9 bases, with 10 bases lying between them. CDR3 length: 13 residues. The CDR3 loop is CASSQVRGGEQFF. Here the CDR3 DNA reads TGTGCCAGCAGCCAAGTTAGGGGGGGTGAGCAGTTCTTC.

The rearrangement joins TRBV13 to TRBJ2-1, with TRBD2 matching 13 bases. J gave up 9 bases and V 3 bases, and 5 bases lay outside the gene matches. CDR3 length: 15 residues. In germline, CDR1 is PRHDT, CDR2 FYEKMQ (reference sequence). This CDR3 is CASSFGLAGVVEQFF. CDR3 coding DNA: TGTGCCAGCAGCTTCGGACTAGCGGGAGTGGTTGAGCAGTTCTTC.

This clone has more than one count but fewer than ten. CDR3 nucleotides: TGTGCCAGCAGTTCTCAGGGGGCCGGGGGCTACACCTTC. It specifies CASSSQGAGGYTF. The rearrangement links TRBV12-3 or TRBV12-4 to TRBJ1-2, with 8 bases that match TRBD1. The CDR3 is 13 amino acids. Unmatched junction bases numbered 6, after V lost 4 bases and J lost 8 bases.